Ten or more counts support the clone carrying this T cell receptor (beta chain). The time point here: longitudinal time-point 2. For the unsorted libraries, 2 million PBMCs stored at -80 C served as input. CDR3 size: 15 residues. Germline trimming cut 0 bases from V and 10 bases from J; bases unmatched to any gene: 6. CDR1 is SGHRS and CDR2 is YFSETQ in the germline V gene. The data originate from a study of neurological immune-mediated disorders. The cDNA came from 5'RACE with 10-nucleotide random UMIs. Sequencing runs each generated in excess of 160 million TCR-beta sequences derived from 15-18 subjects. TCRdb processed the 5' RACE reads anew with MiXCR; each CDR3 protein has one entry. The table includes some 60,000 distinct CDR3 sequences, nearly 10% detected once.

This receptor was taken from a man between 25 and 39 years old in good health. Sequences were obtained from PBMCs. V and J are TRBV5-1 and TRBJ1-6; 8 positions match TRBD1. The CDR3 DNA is TGCGCCAGCAGCTTGGGGACAGGGACAGAATCACCCCTCCACTTT. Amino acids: CASSLGTGTESPLHF.